This T cell receptor (beta chain) was observed in a study of T cell changes during pregnancy in multiple sclerosis. The CDR3 loop spans 16 amino acids. In germline, CDR1 is SNHLY, CDR2 FYNNEI. The germline V and J ends were trimmed by 2 bases and 0 bases, with 12 bases remaining between them. Clones were read by immunoSEQ multiplex PCR, and TCRdb kept only the in-frame ones, dropping some. The sample lists about 39,000 clones; roughly 93% were seen once. The chain links TRBV2 to TRBJ2-3; D may be TRBD2 (6 bases). The clonotype comes from a female donor with multiple sclerosis, enrolled in a pregnancy study. Here the sequenced sample was CD4+ T cells from peripheral blood mononuclear cells, taken after pregnancy. CDR3 in DNA: TGTGCCAGCAGTGAAAAGGGCGGGGCTAGCACAGATACGCAGTATTTT. Amino acids: CASSEKGGASTDTQYF.